This T cell receptor beta chain was sequenced in a study of cytomegalovirus exposure and HLA in healthy donors. Whole-study context: Caucasian-associated ancestry cluster membership applied to over 80% of nearly 400 genotyped donors.

At the time of sampling, donors were nominally healthy, though unrecorded immune exposures were likely. Both 60 Vbeta primers and 13 Jbeta primers went into the PCR. TCRdb's copy holds only in-frame clones and misses some; the assay was immunoSEQ multiplex PCR. Of more than 50,000 clones listed, around 75% were seen once; the top ten hold 20% to 25%. This CDR3 region has 14 residues. V trimming: 3 bases; J trimming: 6 bases; junction bases outside the gene matches: 6. The germline V gene encodes CDR1 SGDLS and CDR2 YYNGEE. Study results and limitations: In a later analysis, V- and J-gene trimming of beta chains associated with a DCLRE1C missense variant, replicated independently. Analysis performed later showed TCR beta chains linked to HLA being more clonally expanded than equally common others.

Turning to this clone: Its cognate antigen is unknown.

This sequence was found in a woman aged 40 to 55 in good health and CMV-seropositive. The sequenced material came from PBMCs. The chain couples TRBV9 to TRBJ1-5, with 7 bases lining up with TRBD1. The CDR3 DNA is TGTGCCAGCAGCGGGGACAGAGCGAGTCAGCCCCAGCATTTT. It yields the protein CASSGDRASQPQHF.